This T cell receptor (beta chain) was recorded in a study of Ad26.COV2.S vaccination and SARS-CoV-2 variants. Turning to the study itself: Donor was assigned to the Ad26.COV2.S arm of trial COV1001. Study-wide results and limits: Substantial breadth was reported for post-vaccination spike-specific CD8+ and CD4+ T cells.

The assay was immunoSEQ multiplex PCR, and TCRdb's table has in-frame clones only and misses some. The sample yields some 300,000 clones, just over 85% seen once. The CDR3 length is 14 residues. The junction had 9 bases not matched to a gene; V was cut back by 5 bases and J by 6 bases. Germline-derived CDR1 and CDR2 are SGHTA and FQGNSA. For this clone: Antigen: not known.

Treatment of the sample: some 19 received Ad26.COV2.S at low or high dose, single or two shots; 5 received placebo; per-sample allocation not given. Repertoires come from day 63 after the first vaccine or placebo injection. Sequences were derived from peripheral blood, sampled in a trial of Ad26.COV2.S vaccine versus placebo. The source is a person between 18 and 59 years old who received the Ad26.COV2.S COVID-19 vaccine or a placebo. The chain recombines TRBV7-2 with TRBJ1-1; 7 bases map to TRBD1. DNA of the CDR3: TGTGCCAGCAGCACGAGGACAGGCGCCGCTGAAGCTTTCTTT. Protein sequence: CASSTRTGAAEAFF. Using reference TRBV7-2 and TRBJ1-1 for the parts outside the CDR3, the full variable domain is GAGVSQSPSNKVTEKGKDVELRCDPISGHTALYWYRQSLGQGLEFLIYFQGNSAPDKSGLPSDRFSAERTGGSVSTLTIQRTQQEDSAVYLCASSTRTGAAEAFFGQGTRLTVV.